This T cell receptor beta chain was documented in a study of persistence of HIV-infected CD4 T cells. The libraries were made with immunoSEQ version 4 in survey mode. Profiling relied on immunoSEQ multiplex PCR, and the TCRdb table lists in-frame clones only, not all of them. Here the sample spans more than 30,000 clones, over 80% being singletons. Trimming removed 2 bases at V and 4 bases at J, with 11 bases between. The CDR3 sequence is 14 residues long. Per the germline V gene, CDR1 is SGHRS and CDR2 is YFSETQ. The stimulus was lysate of CMV-infected fibroblasts, roughly 10 ug/mL. CD40L-negative CD69-negative CD45RO-high memory CD4+ T cells were sorted as populations depleted of antigen-responding cells. These HIV-1-infected adults initiated suppressive ART in chronic infection. In the case of this clone: Its antigen is undetermined.

The chain carries TRBV5-1 and TRBJ2-3, with D unclear. The source is an adult man with HIV who was CMV-seropositive. The sequencing here drew on CD4+ T cells sorted from PBMCs after roughly 18-hour stimulation, taken from a patient who received antiretroviral therapy. The CDR3 DNA sequence: TGCGCCAGCAGCTTTACGGGTGATTCAGATACGCAGTATTTT. Encoded protein: CASSFTGDSDTQYF.